This T cell receptor (beta chain) comes out of a study of technical replicates of blood from a handful of donors. The table came from immunoSEQ multiplex PCR; TCRdb's copy has only in-frame clones and leaves some out. The sample includes fewer than 90,000 clones, roughly 96% of them seen just once. The CDR3 runs to 13 residues. V was pared by 0 bases and J by 4 bases, with 7 bases between. Per germline, CDR1 SGHDT and CDR2 YYEEEE. Sequenced input: T cells isolated from PBMCs. The sequence was collected from a human donor in good health. The rearrangement uses TRBV5-6 and TRBJ1-2; the D is unclear. For the CDR3, the DNA is TGTGCCAGCAGCTTGGGCAGGCTCTATGGCTACACCTTC. Residues: CASSLGRLYGYTF.